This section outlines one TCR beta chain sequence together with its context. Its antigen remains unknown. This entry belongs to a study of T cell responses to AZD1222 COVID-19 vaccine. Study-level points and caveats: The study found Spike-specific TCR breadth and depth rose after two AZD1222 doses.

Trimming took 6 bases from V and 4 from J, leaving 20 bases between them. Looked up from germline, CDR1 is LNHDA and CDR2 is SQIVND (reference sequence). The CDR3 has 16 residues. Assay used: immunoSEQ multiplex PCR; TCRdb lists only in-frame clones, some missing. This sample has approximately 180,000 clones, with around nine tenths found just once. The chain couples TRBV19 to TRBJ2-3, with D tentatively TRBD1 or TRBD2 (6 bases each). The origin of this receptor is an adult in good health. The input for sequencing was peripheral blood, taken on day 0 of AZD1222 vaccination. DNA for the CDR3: TGTGCCAGTAGCCGGACAAGGGGGTGGAGGGCAGATACGCAGTATTTT. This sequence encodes CASSRTRGWRADTQYF.